This T cell receptor beta chain was documented in a study of blood T cell repertoires in COVID-19. Study-wide background: Italy, Spain and the United States were the sources of the convalescent and acute COVID-19 samples.

This CDR3 comprises 17 residues. Germline lookup yields CDR1 LGHDT and CDR2 YNNKEL (reference sequence). V dropped 0 bases and J dropped 1 base, with 15 bases sitting between them. Per the original methods: Quantification of nucleated cells was approximated via reference gene primer amplification. Produced via immunoSEQ multiplex PCR; TCRdb's table is partial and in-frame only. The DNA was the basis for D and trimming; V, J and clone size are from that table. The data hold some 330,000 clones, with 80% to 90% observed a single time. The rearrangement joins TRBV3-1 (or the pseudogene TRBV3-2) to TRBJ1-2, with D possibly TRBD1 on 6 matching bases. The clonotype originates from a middle-aged man in a cohort exposed to, infected with or recovered from COVID-19 (not recorded which). Sequenced input: PBMCs or T cells enriched from blood (not recorded which). In nucleotides, the CDR3 is TGTGCCAGCAGCCAAGACTTAGGACAGTCGAATAACTATGGCTACACCTTC. It yields the protein CASSQDLGQSNNYGYTF.